The clone carrying this TCR beta chain has only a few counts. The antigen is undetermined. This sample was taken from a study of T cells after yellow fever vaccination. Study-wide findings and caveats: Clones that expanded after primary vaccination mostly reappeared after the booster (less than 98% CD4, about 91% CD8).

There are 12 residues in the CDR3. The V gene lost 5 bases and the J gene lost 7 bases, with 9 bases spanning the gap. Germline V lookup: CDR1 MDHEN, CDR2 SYDVKM. TCRdb used MiXCR to reprocess the 5' RACE reads, holding one entry per CDR3 protein. Counted here are about 260,000 distinct CDR3 sequences, 10% to 15% occurring once; the ten biggest clones make up approximately 0.49%. This clonotype originated in a man younger than 45 who received the YFV17D yellow fever vaccine. Sequenced material: CD4+ T cells sorted from PBMCs, taken 45 days after the yellow fever booster vaccination. This chain joins TRBV28 and TRBJ1-5; D call uncertain. CDR3 in DNA: TGTGCCAGCAGTGTCCCGGGGCAGCCCCAGCATTTT. Its protein product is CASSVPGQPQHF.